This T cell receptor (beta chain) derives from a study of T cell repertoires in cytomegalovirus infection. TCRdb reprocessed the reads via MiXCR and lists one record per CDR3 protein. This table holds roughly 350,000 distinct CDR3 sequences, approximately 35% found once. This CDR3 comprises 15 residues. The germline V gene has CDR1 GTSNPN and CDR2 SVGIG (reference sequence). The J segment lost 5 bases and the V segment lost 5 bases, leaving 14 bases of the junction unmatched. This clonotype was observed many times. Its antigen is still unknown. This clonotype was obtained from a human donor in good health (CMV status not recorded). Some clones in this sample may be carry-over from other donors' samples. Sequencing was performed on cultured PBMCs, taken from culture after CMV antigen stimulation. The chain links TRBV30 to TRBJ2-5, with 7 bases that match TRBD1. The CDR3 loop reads CAWVNWQGEWETQYF. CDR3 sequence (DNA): TGTGCCTGGGTTAATTGGCAGGGGGAGTGGGAGACCCAGTACTTC.